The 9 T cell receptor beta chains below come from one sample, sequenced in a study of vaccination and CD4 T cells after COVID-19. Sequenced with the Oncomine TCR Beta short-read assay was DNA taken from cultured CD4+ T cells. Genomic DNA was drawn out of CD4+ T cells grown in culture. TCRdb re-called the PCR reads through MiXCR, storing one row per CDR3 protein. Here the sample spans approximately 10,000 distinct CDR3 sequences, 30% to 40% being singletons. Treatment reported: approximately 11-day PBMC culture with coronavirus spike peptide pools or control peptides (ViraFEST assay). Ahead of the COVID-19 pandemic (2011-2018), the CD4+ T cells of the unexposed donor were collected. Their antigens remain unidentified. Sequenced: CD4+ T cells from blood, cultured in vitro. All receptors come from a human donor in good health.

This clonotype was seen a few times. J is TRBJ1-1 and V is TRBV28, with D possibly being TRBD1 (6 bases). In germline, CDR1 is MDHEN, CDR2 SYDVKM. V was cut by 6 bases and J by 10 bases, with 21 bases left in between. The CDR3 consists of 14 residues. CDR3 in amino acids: CASSLQGPLARAFF. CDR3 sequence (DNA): TGTGCCAGCAGCCTACAGGGTCCCTTAGCGAGAGCTTTCTTT.

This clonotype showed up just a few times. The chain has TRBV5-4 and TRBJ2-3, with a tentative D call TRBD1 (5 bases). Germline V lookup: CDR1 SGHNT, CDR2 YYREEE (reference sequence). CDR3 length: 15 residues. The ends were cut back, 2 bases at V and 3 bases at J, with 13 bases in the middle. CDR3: CASSFITTGTDTQYF. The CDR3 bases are TGTGCCAGCAGCTTTATTACTACAGGAACAGATACGCAGTATTTT.

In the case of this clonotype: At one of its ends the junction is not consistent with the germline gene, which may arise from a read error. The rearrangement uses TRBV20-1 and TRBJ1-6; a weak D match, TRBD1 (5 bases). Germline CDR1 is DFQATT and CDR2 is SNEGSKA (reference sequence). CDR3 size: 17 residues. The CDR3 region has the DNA TGCAGTGCTAGAGATCGGGGCCGGAGCTCCTATAATTCATCCCTCCACTTT. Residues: CSARDRGRSSYNSSLHF.

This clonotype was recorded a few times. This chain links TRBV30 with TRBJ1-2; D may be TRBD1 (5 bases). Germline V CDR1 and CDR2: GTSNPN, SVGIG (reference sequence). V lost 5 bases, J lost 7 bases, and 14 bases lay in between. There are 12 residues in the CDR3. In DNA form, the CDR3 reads TGTGCCTGGGGGCACGGGGGAAGTGGCTACACCTTC. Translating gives CAWGHGGSGYTF.

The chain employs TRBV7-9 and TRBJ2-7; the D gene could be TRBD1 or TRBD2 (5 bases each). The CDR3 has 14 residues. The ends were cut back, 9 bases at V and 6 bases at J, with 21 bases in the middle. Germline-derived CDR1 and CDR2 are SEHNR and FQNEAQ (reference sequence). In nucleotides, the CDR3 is TGTGCCAGTACCGGACTCCGGACATGGCCCGAGCAGTACTTC. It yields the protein CASTGLRTWPEQYF.

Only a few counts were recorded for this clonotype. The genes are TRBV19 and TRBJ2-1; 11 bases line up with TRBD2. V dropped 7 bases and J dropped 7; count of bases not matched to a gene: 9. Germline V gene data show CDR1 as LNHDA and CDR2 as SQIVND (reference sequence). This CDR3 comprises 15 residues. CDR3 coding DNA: TGTGCCAGTACCCCCTCAGCTAGCGGGAGGAATGAGCAGTTCTTC. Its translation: CASTPSASGRNEQFF.

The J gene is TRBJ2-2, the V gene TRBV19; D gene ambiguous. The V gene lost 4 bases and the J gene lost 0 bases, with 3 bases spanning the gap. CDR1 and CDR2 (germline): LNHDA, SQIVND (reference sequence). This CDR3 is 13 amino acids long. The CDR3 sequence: CASSTTNTGELFF. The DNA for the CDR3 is TGTGCCAGTAGTACCACGAACACCGGGGAGCTGTTTTTT.

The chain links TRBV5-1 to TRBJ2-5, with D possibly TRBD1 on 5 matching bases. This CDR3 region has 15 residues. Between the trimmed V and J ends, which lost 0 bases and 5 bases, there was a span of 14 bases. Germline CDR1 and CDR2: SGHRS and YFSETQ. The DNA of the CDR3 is TGCGCCAGCAGCTTGGGAGGCAGCCCAGGGGAGACCCAGTACTTC. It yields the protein CASSLGGSPGETQYF.

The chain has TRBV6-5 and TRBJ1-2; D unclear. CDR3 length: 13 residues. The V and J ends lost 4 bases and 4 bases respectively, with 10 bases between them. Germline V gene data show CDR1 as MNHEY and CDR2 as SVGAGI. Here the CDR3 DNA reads TGTGCCAGCAGTTCTCGGGATTTCTATGGCTACACCTTC. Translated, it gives CASSSRDFYGYTF.